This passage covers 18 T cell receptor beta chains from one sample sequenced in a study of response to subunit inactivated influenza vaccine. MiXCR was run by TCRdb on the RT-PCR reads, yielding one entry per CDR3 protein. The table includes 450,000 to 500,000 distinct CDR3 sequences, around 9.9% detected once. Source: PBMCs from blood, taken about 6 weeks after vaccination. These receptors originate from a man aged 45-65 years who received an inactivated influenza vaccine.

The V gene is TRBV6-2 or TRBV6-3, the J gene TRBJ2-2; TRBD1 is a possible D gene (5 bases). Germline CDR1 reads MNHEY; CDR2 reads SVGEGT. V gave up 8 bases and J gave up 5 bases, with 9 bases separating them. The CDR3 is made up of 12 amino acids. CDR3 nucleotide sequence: TGTGCCAGCCAGGGTTGGACCGGGGAGCTGTTTTTT. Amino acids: CASQGWTGELFF.

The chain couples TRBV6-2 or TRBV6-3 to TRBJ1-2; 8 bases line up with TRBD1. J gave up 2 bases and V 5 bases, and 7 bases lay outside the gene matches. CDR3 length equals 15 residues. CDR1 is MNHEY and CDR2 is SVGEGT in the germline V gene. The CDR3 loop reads CASSPQGARNYGYTF. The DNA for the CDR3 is TGTGCCAGCAGTCCGCAGGGGGCAAGGAACTATGGCTACACCTTC.

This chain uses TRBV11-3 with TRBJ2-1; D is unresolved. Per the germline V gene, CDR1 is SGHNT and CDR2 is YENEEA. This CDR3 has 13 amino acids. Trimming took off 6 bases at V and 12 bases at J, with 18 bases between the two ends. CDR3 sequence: CASSHLSSVRQFF. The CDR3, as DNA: TGTGCCAGCAGTCATCTTAGTTCAGTACGGCAGTTCTTC.

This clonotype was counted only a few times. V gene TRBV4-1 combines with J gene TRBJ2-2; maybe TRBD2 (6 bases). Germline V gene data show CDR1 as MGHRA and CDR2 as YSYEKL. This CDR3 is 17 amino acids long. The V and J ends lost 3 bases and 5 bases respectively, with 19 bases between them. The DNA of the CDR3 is TGCGCCAGCAGCCAGAACCCCGGAGGGTGGGAGACCGGGGAGCTGTTTTTT. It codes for CASSQNPGGWETGELFF.

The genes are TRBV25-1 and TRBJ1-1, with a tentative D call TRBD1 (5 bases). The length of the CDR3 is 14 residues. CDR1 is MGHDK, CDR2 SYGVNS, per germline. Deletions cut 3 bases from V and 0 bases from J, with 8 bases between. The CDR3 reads CASSETVMNTEAFF. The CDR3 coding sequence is TGTGCCAGCAGTGAGACAGTCATGAACACTGAAGCTTTCTTT. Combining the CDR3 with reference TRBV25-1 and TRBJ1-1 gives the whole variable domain EADIYQTPRYLVIGTGKKITLECSQTMGHDKMYWYQQDPGMELHLIHYSYGVNSTEKGDLSSESTVSRIRTEHFPLTLESARPSHTSQYLCASSETVMNTEAFFGQGTRLTVV.

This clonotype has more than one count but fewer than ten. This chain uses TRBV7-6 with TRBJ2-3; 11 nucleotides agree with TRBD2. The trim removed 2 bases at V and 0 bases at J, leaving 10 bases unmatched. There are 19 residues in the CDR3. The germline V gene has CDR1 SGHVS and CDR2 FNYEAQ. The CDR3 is CASSLPRTSGGSSTDTQYF. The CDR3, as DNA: TGTGCCAGCAGCTTACCCCGTACTAGCGGGGGCTCTAGCACAGATACGCAGTATTTT. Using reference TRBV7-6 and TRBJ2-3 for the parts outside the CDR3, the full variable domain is GAGVSQSPRYKVTKRGQDVALRCDPISGHVSLYWYRQALGQGPEFLTYFNYEAQQDKSGLPNDRFSAERPEGSISTLTIQRTEQRDSAMYRCASSLPRTSGGSSTDTQYFGPGTRLTVL.

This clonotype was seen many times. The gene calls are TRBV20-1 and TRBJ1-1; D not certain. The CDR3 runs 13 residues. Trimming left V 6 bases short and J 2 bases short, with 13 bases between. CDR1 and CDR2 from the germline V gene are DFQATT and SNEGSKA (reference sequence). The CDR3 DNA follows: TGCAGTGCGAGGTTTGGTTTTAACACTGAAGCTTTCTTT. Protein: CSARFGFNTEAFF.

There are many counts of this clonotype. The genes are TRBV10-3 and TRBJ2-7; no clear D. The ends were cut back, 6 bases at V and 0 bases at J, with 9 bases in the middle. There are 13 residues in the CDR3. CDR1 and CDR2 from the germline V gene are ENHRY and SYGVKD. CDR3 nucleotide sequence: TGTGCCATCAGGGAACTTGACTCCTACGAGCAGTACTTC. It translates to CAIRELDSYEQYF.

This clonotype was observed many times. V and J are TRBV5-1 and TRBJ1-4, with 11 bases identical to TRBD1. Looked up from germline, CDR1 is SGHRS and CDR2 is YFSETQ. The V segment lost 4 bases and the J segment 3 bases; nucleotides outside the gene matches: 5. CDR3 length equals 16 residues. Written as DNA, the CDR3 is TGCGCCAGCAGCCGGACAGGGGGCGCACCTAATGAAAAACTGTTTTTT. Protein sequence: CASSRTGGAPNEKLFF.

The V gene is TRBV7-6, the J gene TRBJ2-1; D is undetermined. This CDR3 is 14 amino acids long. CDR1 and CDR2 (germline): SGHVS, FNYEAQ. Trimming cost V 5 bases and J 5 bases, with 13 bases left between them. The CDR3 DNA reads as TGTGCCAGCAGCCCCCCGCGACGAGACAATGAGCAGTTCTTC. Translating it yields CASSPPRRDNEQFF.

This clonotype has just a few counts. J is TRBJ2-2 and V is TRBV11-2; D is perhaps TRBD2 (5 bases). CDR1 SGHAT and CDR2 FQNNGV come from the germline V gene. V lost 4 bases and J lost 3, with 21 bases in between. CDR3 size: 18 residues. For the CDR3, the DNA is TGTGCCAGCAGCTCACGGACTCGCGTCGTGTTGGACACCGGGGAGCTGTTTTTT. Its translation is CASSSRTRVVLDTGELFF.

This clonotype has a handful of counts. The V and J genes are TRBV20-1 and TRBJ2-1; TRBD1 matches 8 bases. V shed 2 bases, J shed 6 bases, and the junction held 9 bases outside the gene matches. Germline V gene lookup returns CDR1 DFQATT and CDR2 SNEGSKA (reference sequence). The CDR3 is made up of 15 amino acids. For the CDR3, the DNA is TGCAGTGCTAGAAGTCCCAGGGGGCGCGGCAATGAGCAGTTCTTC. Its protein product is CSARSPRGRGNEQFF.

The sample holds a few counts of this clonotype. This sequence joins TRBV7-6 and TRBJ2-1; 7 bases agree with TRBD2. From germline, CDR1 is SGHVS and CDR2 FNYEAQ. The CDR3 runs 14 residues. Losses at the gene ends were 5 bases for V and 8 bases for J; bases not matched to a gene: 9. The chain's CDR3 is CASSLLGGIDEQFF. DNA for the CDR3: TGTGCCAGCAGCCTCCTCGGGGGGATCGATGAGCAGTTCTTC.

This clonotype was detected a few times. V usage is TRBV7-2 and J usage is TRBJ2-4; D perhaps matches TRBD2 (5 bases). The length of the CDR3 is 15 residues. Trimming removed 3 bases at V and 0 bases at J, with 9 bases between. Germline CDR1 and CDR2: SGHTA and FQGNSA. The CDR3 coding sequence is TGTGCCAGCAGCTTCACGGGAACAGCCAAAAACATTCAGTACTTC. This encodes CASSFTGTAKNIQYF.

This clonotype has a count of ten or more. The CDR3 here is CASSPGGGGNIQYF. In nucleotides, the CDR3 is TGCGCCAGCAGCCCCGGTGGAGGGGGAAACATTCAGTACTTC. The V and J genes are TRBV5-1 and TRBJ2-4; D possibly matches TRBD1 or TRBD2 (6 bases each). The V gene lost 4 bases and the J gene lost 6 bases, with 14 bases spanning the gap. CDR1 SGHRS and CDR2 YFSETQ come from the germline V gene. The CDR3 loop spans 14 amino acids.

In DNA, the CDR3 is TGTGCCATCAGCCCACGGGGCCTCTGCTACGAGCAGTACTTC. Amino acid sequence: CAISPRGLCYEQYF. This chain joins TRBV10-3 and TRBJ2-7; D tentatively fits TRBD1 or TRBD2 (5 bases each). CDR3 length: 14 residues. V shed 6 bases and J shed 3 bases, with 15 bases lying between them. Germline V gene data show CDR1 as ENHRY and CDR2 as SYGVKD.

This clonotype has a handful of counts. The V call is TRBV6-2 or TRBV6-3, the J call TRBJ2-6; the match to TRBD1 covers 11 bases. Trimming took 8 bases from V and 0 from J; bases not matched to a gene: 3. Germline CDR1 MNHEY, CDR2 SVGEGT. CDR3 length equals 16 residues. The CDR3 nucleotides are TGTGCCAGCGGCGGGACAGGGGGCTCTGGGGCCAACGTCCTGACTTTC. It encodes CASGGTGGSGANVLTF.

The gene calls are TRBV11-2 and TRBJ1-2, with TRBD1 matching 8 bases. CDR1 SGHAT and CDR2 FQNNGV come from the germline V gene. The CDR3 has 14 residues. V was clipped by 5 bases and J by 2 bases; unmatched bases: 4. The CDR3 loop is CASSTNRGNYGYTF. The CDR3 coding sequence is TGTGCCAGCAGCACGAACAGGGGGAACTATGGCTACACCTTC.